This T cell receptor beta chain derives from a study of memory CD8 T cells in hepatitis C reinfection. In germline, CDR1 is LGHNA, CDR2 YSLEER. V gave up 4 bases and J gave up 2 bases; unmatched junction bases: 2. CDR3 length: 15 residues. Sequencing used immunoSEQ multiplex PCR; TCRdb keeps in-frame clones, though not all of them. The sample shows some 46,000 clones, approximately 92% of them seen only once. The time point here: late/post reinfection, 12 to 24 weeks after detection. Sorted cells were sequenced directly ex vivo without any in vitro expansion. A couple of donors provided sorted CD3+ CD8+ CD45RO- naive CD8 T cells at all three reinfection time points.

Sequences were obtained from naive CD8+ T cells sorted from blood. The sequence was collected from a man aged 18-30 years with hepatitis C virus infection. The J gene is TRBJ1-4, the V gene TRBV4-3; 9 bases agree with TRBD1. The CDR3 reads CASSPGQGTNEKLFF. For the CDR3, the DNA is TGCGCCAGCAGCCCAGGACAGGGGACTAATGAAAAACTGTTTTTT.